This T cell receptor beta chain was documented in a study of shared clonotypes between healthy human individuals. Study observations and caveats: Generation probability values for non-shared clonotypes were lower than those for clonotypes shared by all four donors. Larger estimated richness was generally recorded for naive subsets relative to memory subsets.

In the authors' workflow: With immunoSEQ giving junction-only sequences and no quality scores, filtering differed. Repertoires were generated with immunoSEQ multiplex PCR, while TCRdb's copy carries only in-frame clones and drops some. That table supplies the V and J calls and clone size; D and trimming were determined from the DNA. The sample lists 600,000 to 750,000 clones, 90% seen once, with 30% to 35% in the top ten. About this clone: What it binds is unknown.

Trimming cost V 0 bases and J 9 bases, with 12 bases left between them. The CDR3 is made up of 14 amino acids. From germline, CDR1 is MNHEY and CDR2 SMNVEV (reference sequence). This clonotype was obtained from a man between 18 and 29 years old in good health. Some clones in this sample may be carry-over from other donors' samples. Sequenced: memory CD8+ T cells from PBMCs. Described subset: CD45RO+ cells pooled with CCR7-negative TemRA cells. This chain uses TRBV27 with TRBJ2-1; D unclear. The CDR3 protein is CASSLSGSHSEQFF. The CDR3 bases are TGTGCCAGCAGTTTATCGGGCAGCCATAGTGAGCAGTTCTTC.